The sequence of this T cell receptor beta chain was determined in a study of blood T cell repertoires in COVID-19. For the study at large: Acute and convalescent COVID-19 samples came from the United States, Italy and Spain. T cells, B-cell-depleted T cells, or PBMCs provided the cDNA or gDNA that served as material.

CDR3 length equals 16 residues. Germline V lookup: CDR1 KGHSH, CDR2 LQKENI. Deletions cut 0 bases from V and 3 bases from J, with 12 bases between. Study processing details: Reference gene primer amplification gave estimated nucleated cell counts. TCRdb keeps only in-frame clones here, not all; method: immunoSEQ multiplex PCR. V, J and clone size reflect that table, while D and trimming were determined from the DNA. The table records more than 95,000 clones, roughly 84% of them present only once. This clone was recorded only once. The sample comprised peripheral blood. This receptor was obtained from a woman in her sixties in a cohort sampled during active or convalescent COVID-19. V gene TRBV18 combines with J gene TRBJ2-4; D is undetermined. The DNA of the CDR3 is TGTGCCAGCTCACCACCGCGGCAAGGCGACAAAAACATTCAGTACTTC. Protein product: CASSPPRQGDKNIQYF.